The 16 T cell receptor beta chains below were found in one sample sequenced in a study of response to subunit inactivated influenza vaccine. TCRdb redid the calling of the RT-PCR reads with MiXCR, one entry per CDR3 protein. The sample holds approximately 530,000 distinct CDR3 sequences, approximately 7.6% seen once. Specimen: PBMCs from blood, collected 23 months after vaccination. These receptors all stem from a man between 50 and 75 years old who received an inactivated influenza vaccine.

With regard to this clonotype: A junction end diverges from the germline sequence, so it may reflect a read error. The rearrangement joins TRBV2 to TRBJ2-1; TRBD2 aligns across 7 bases. There are 15 residues in the CDR3. Germline CDR1 reads SNHLY; CDR2 reads FYNNEI. CDR3: CASREGTIAYNEQFF. The DNA for the CDR3 is TGTGCCAGCAGAGAAGGGACTATTGCCTACAATGAGCAGTTCTTC. Filled out from reference TRBV2 and TRBJ2-1, the complete variable domain reads EPEVTQTPSHQVTQMGQEVILRCVPISNHLYFYWYRQILGQKVEFLVSFYNNEISEKSEIFDDQFSVERPDGSNFTLKIRSTKLEDSAMYFCASREGTIAYNEQFFGPGTRLTVL.

The chain carries TRBV6-2 or TRBV6-3 and TRBJ2-7; 9 bases are shared with TRBD2. This CDR3 contains 15 residues. CDR1 and CDR2 from the germline V gene are MNHEY and SVGEGT. After removal of 5 bases from V and 4 bases from J, the junction contained 9 bases not matched to a gene. In DNA form, the CDR3 reads TGTGCCAGCAGTGCGCTTAGCGGGGGAAGGTACGAGCAGTACTTC. This sequence encodes CASSALSGGRYEQYF.

This clonotype appeared many times. The genes are TRBV12-3 or TRBV12-4 and TRBJ2-7; possible D gene TRBD1, 5 bases. Trimming removed 5 bases from V and 1 base from J, with 18 bases in between. The CDR3 sequence is 16 residues long. CDR3 nucleotide sequence: TGTGCCAGCAGTGCCAGAACGAGACAGTCATCCTACGAGCAGTACTTC. This gives the protein CASSARTRQSSYEQYF.

This rearrangement joins TRBV9 to TRBJ2-1, with D perhaps matching TRBD1 (5 bases). This CDR3 contains 12 residues. Germline CDR1 reads SGDLS; CDR2 reads YYNGEE. Trimming shortened V by 3 bases and J by 9 bases, and 10 bases separated the two germline ends. The CDR3 region has the DNA TGTGCCAGCAGCGGCCTAAGGGGTGAGCAGTTCTTC. It is translated as CASSGLRGEQFF.

In this sample, this clonotype turned up many times. The rearrangement uses TRBV12-3 or TRBV12-4 and TRBJ1-5; maybe TRBD1 (6 bases). With 2 bases removed from V and 4 bases from J, the gap between germline ends came to 15 bases. The CDR3 sequence is 16 residues long. This chain's CDR3 is CASSLRGRGINQPQHF. CDR3 bases: TGTGCCAGCAGTTTAAGGGGCAGGGGTATTAATCAGCCCCAGCATTTT.

This clonotype was picked up a small number of times. The rearrangement uses TRBV7-8 and TRBJ2-3; 8 bases map to TRBD2. Per germline, CDR1 SGHVS and CDR2 FQNEAQ. V trimming: 4 bases; J trimming: 0 bases; junction bases outside the gene matches: 6. This CDR3 comprises 16 residues. CDR3 sequence: CASSSRLASSTDTQYF. Written as DNA, the CDR3 is TGTGCCAGCAGCTCCCGACTAGCGTCTAGCACAGATACGCAGTATTTT.

This clonotype was observed a few times. This chain joins TRBV9 and TRBJ2-3, with TRBD2 identical over 16 bases. Germline lookup yields CDR1 SGDLS and CDR2 YYNGEE. The length of the CDR3 is 15 residues. V dropped 4 bases and J dropped 8; count of bases not matched to a gene: 4. The CDR3 protein is CASSTGLAGGSTQYF. CDR3 coding DNA: TGTGCCAGCAGCACGGGACTAGCGGGAGGGTCTACGCAGTATTTT. Full variable domain (rest looked up from reference TRBV9 and TRBJ2-3): DSGVTQTPKHLITATGQRVTLRCSPRSGDLSVYWYQQSLDQGLQFLIQYYNGEERAKGNILERFSAQQFPDLHSELNLSSLELGDSALYFCASSTGLAGGSTQYFGPGTRLTVL.

This clonotype was seen at least ten times. V usage is TRBV5-1 and J usage is TRBJ1-5; TRBD1 matches at 8 bases. V was pared by 1 base and J by 7 bases, with 7 bases of the junction left unmatched. Germline CDR1 SGHRS, CDR2 YFSETQ. This CDR3 has 15 amino acids. CDR3 sequence: CASSLSTGGDQPQHF. For the CDR3, the DNA is TGCGCCAGCAGCTTGTCTACAGGGGGTGACCAGCCCCAGCATTTT.

CDR3 nucleotide sequence: TGTGCCAGCAGCTCCTATAGGGGTAAGGTCAATGAGCAGTTCTTC. It codes for CASSSYRGKVNEQFF. This chain connects TRBV11-2 to TRBJ2-1, with D possibly being TRBD1 (5 bases). V lost 4 bases and J 6 bases, leaving 16 bases between the germline ends. There are 15 residues in the CDR3. CDR1 SGHAT and CDR2 FQNNGV come from the germline V gene.

This clonotype was counted many times. V usage is TRBV5-5 and J usage is TRBJ2-2; 7 positions agree with TRBD1. Germline CDR1 SGHKS, CDR2 YYEKEE (reference sequence). This CDR3 spans 15 amino acids. J gave up 1 base and V 5 bases, and 5 bases lay outside the gene matches. CDR3: CASRPRQGNTGELFF. DNA of the CDR3: TGTGCCAGCAGACCGAGACAGGGGAACACCGGGGAGCTGTTTTTT.

This clonotype was picked up a small number of times. V usage is TRBV12-3 or TRBV12-4 and J usage is TRBJ2-3, with a possible D match to TRBD1 (5 bases). V lost 6 bases, J lost 1 base, and 11 bases lay in between. This CDR3 contains 14 residues. Here the CDR3 DNA reads TGTGCCAGCAGACCAGGGCTAGGCACAGATACGCAGTATTTT. Encoded protein: CASRPGLGTDTQYF.

This clonotype was observed a few times. V usage is TRBV2 and J usage is TRBJ2-1; TRBD2 aligns across 7 bases. J lost 12 bases, V lost 6 bases, and 14 bases had no gene match. The CDR3 consists of 14 residues. Germline CDR1 is SNHLY and CDR2 is FYNNEI. CDR3 coding DNA: TGTGCCAGCAGCAGCCGGGACTACCCTCGTAGGCAGTTCTTC. It translates to CASSSRDYPRRQFF.

This clonotype was seen at least ten times. This chain connects TRBV15 to TRBJ2-7; D possibly matches TRBD1 or TRBD2 (5 bases each). The CDR3 is made up of 13 amino acids. Trimming removed 5 bases at V and 3 bases at J, with 11 bases between. Germline V lookup: CDR1 LNHNV, CDR2 YYDKDF (reference sequence). This chain's CDR3 is CATSGGRGYEQYF. CDR3 coding DNA: TGTGCCACCAGCGGGGGACGGGGCTACGAGCAGTACTTC.

CDR3 loop: CASGGQAKANYGYTF. CDR3 in DNA: TGTGCCAGCGGGGGACAGGCGAAGGCTAACTATGGCTACACCTTC. The chain recombines TRBV12-3 or TRBV12-4 with TRBJ1-2, with 8 bases fitting TRBD1. The CDR3 spans 15 residues. V was pared by 8 bases and J by 0 bases, with 8 bases of the junction left unmatched.

The table lists this clonotype with a few counts. This chain connects TRBV7-2 to TRBJ2-1, with 10 bases identical to TRBD2. V was clipped by 4 bases and J by 2 bases; unmatched bases: 5. Per germline, CDR1 SGHTA and CDR2 FQGNSA. This CDR3 has 16 amino acids. CDR3: CASSSYSGRTYNEQFF. DNA for the CDR3: TGTGCCAGCAGCTCCTATAGCGGGAGGACCTACAATGAGCAGTTCTTC.

V and J are TRBV7-8 and TRBJ2-5; 8 positions agree with TRBD2. The trim removed 4 bases at V and 3 bases at J, leaving 4 bases unmatched. This CDR3 contains 14 residues. Germline V gene data show CDR1 as SGHVS and CDR2 as FQNEAQ. CDR3 sequence reads: CASSSRRGEETQYF. The DNA for the CDR3 is TGTGCCAGCAGCTCCCGGCGGGGGGAAGAGACCCAGTACTTC.